These T cell receptor beta chains were read from a single sample in a study of cytomegalovirus exposure and HLA in healthy donors. Assay: immunoSEQ multiplex PCR; the TCRdb copy retains only in-frame clones and omits some. The sample consists of 120,000 or so clones, around 79% of them appearing once. Sequencing used PBMCs. These receptors all stem from a middle-aged woman in good health and CMV-seronegative. Each CDR3 is given with its conserved first and last residue. D genes are given only for firm matches. Some rows mark clone size as missing; the rest say once, few, many or name a class of expanded clone.

d_gene: -; v_gene: TRBV4-1; abundance: -; j_gene: TRBJ2-1; CDR3aa: CASSQDGRGLNEQFF; CDR3nt: TGCGCCAGCAGCCAAGACGGGAGAGGCCTCAATGAGCAGTTCTTC
d_gene: TRBD1; v_gene: TRBV15; abundance: -; j_gene: TRBJ1-5; CDR3aa: CATSRMGQGQPQHF; CDR3nt: TGTGCCACCAGCAGGATGGGACAGGGGCAGCCCCAGCATTTT
d_gene: -; v_gene: TRBV7-9; abundance: -; j_gene: TRBJ2-7; CDR3aa: CASSPDSGTRDYEQYF; CDR3nt: TGTGCCAGCAGCCCCGATAGCGGAACGAGGGACTACGAGCAGTACTTC
d_gene: TRBD1; v_gene: TRBV19; abundance: -; j_gene: TRBJ1-5; CDR3aa: CASTRDSLQPQHF; CDR3nt: TGTGCCAGTACCAGGGACAGCCTCCAGCCCCAGCATTTT
d_gene: TRBD2; v_gene: TRBV7-9; abundance: -; j_gene: TRBJ2-1; CDR3aa: CASTFSGRGYNEQFF; CDR3nt: TGTGCCAGCACCTTTAGCGGGAGGGGCTACAATGAGCAGTTCTTC
d_gene: TRBD1; v_gene: TRBV28; abundance: -; j_gene: TRBJ2-1; CDR3aa: CASSLSGQGINEQFF; CDR3nt: TGTGCCAGCAGTTTATCCGGACAGGGGATTAATGAGCAGTTCTTC
d_gene: -; v_gene: TRBV28; abundance: -; j_gene: TRBJ2-5; CDR3aa: CASGGQNEETQYF; CDR3nt: TGTGCCAGCGGCGGACAGAATGAAGAGACCCAGTACTTC
d_gene: TRBD1; v_gene: TRBV9; abundance: once; j_gene: TRBJ1-4; CDR3aa: CASSDRQGATNEKLFF; CDR3nt: TGTGCCAGCAGCGACAGACAGGGCGCAACTAATGAAAAACTGTTTTTT
d_gene: TRBD1; v_gene: TRBV28; abundance: few; j_gene: TRBJ2-7; CDR3aa: CASSPSGGEEQYF; CDR3nt: TGTGCCAGCAGTCCCTCAGGGGGAGAAGAGCAGTACTTC
d_gene: TRBD1; v_gene: TRBV28; abundance: -; j_gene: TRBJ2-3; CDR3aa: CASRGQGTDTQYF; CDR3nt: TGTGCCAGCAGAGGACAGGGGACAGATACGCAGTATTTT
d_gene: TRBD2; v_gene: TRBV7-6; abundance: -; j_gene: TRBJ2-7; CDR3aa: CASSPGTSITYEQYF; CDR3nt: TGTGCCAGCAGCCCCGGGACTAGCATCACCTACGAGCAGTACTTC
d_gene: -; v_gene: TRBV6-5; abundance: -; j_gene: TRBJ2-7; CDR3aa: CASSIRGPTYEQYF; CDR3nt: TGTGCCAGCAGTATCAGGGGCCCTACCTACGAGCAGTACTTC
d_gene: -; v_gene: TRBV7-9; abundance: -; j_gene: TRBJ2-3; CDR3aa: CASSPRLGADTQYF; CDR3nt: TGTGCCAGCAGCCCTCGGTTGGGCGCAGATACGCAGTATTTT
d_gene: -; v_gene: TRBV7-2; abundance: -; j_gene: TRBJ2-2; CDR3aa: CASSLVVLNTGELFF; CDR3nt: TGTGCCAGCAGCTTAGTCGTACTGAACACCGGGGAGCTGTTTTTT
d_gene: TRBD1; v_gene: TRBV7-9; abundance: -; j_gene: TRBJ1-3; CDR3aa: CASSPGGLIGNTIYF; CDR3nt: TGTGCCAGCAGCCCAGGGGGATTGATTGGAAACACCATATATTTT
d_gene: -; v_gene: TRBV18; abundance: -; j_gene: TRBJ1-1; CDR3aa: CASSPVEGNTEAFF; CDR3nt: TGTGCCAGCTCACCCGTTGAGGGAAACACTGAAGCTTTCTTT
d_gene: -; v_gene: TRBV19; abundance: -; j_gene: TRBJ1-1; CDR3aa: CASSPGDRMAEAFF; CDR3nt: TGTGCCAGTAGCCCAGGGGACCGGATGGCTGAAGCTTTCTTT
d_gene: -; v_gene: TRBV4-1; abundance: -; j_gene: TRBJ2-7; CDR3aa: CASSLRDKPYEQYF; CDR3nt: TGCGCCAGCAGCCTCCGGGACAAGCCCTACGAGCAGTACTTC
d_gene: -; v_gene: TRBV28; abundance: -; j_gene: TRBJ2-7; CDR3aa: CASSYSIWGDEQYF; CDR3nt: TGTGCCAGCAGTTACTCTATATGGGGGGACGAGCAGTACTTC
d_gene: TRBD1; v_gene: TRBV7-2; abundance: -; j_gene: TRBJ1-2; CDR3aa: CASSLTGIYGYTF; CDR3nt: TGTGCCAGCAGCTTGACAGGGATCTATGGCTACACCTTC
d_gene: TRBD1; v_gene: TRBV11-2; abundance: -; j_gene: TRBJ2-5; CDR3aa: CASRRTGWDGETQYF; CDR3nt: TGTGCCAGCAGACGGACAGGGTGGGACGGGGAGACCCAGTACTTC
d_gene: TRBD1; v_gene: TRBV28; abundance: -; j_gene: TRBJ2-7; CDR3aa: CASSSLGQGAYEQYF; CDR3nt: TGTGCCAGCAGTTCCTTGGGACAGGGGGCCTACGAGCAGTACTTC